What follows are 19 T cell receptor beta chains derived from one specimen sequenced in a study of blood T cell repertoires in COVID-19. Produced via immunoSEQ multiplex PCR; TCRdb's table is partial and in-frame only. The table has 95,000 to 110,000 clones, 91% seen once. The sequenced sample consisted of peripheral blood. The source is a human donor in a cohort sampled during active COVID-19.

This clone has more than one count but fewer than ten. This sequence joins TRBV7-9 and TRBJ2-7, with a possible D match to TRBD2 (5 bases). Trimming removed 4 bases at V and 0 bases at J, with 13 bases between. The CDR3 is 15 residues long. From germline, CDR1 is SEHNR and CDR2 FQNEAQ (reference sequence). The CDR3 region is CASSSGVGSSYEQYF. In nucleotides, the CDR3 is TGTGCCAGCAGCTCCGGGGTGGGCAGCTCCTACGAGCAGTACTTC.

This clone has only one observation. The chain combines TRBV5-1 with TRBJ2-1; 9 nucleotides align to TRBD2. Germline-derived CDR1 and CDR2 are SGHRS and YFSETQ. CDR3 length: 16 amino acids. The V gene end was trimmed by 0 bases and the J gene end by 8 bases; junction bases not matched to a gene: 9. Here the CDR3 reads CASSLDGPSGVDEQFF. In DNA form, the CDR3 reads TGCGCCAGCAGCTTGGATGGCCCTAGCGGGGTAGATGAGCAGTTCTTC.

The gene calls are TRBV19 and TRBJ1-5; D ambiguous. Germline CDR1 LNHDA, CDR2 SQIVND (reference sequence). With 9 bases removed from V and 5 bases from J, the gap between germline ends came to 23 bases. CDR3 size: 16 residues. CDR3 region: CASEEGGVRLHQPQHF. The CDR3 DNA reads as TGTGCCAGCGAAGAGGGCGGCGTCAGGCTGCATCAGCCCCAGCATTTT.

The chain recombines TRBV2 with TRBJ2-3, with TRBD2 matching 15 bases. After removal of 8 bases from V and 4 bases from J, the junction contained 4 bases not matched to a gene. Germline CDR1 SNHLY, CDR2 FYNNEI. The CDR3 totals 15 residues. CDR3 DNA: TGTGCCAGCCCCGGGACTAGCGGGGGGCCAGATACGCAGTATTTT. Amino acid sequence: CASPGTSGGPDTQYF.

A note on this clone: Additional DNA sequences in this sample encode the identical CDR3. The chain has TRBV3-1 (or the pseudogene TRBV3-2) and TRBJ2-7, with 7 bases matching TRBD1. There are 13 residues in the CDR3. The germline CDR1 and CDR2 sequences are LGHDT and YNNKEL (reference sequence). With V trimmed by 8 bases and J by 2 bases, 6 bases remained unmatched. DNA for the CDR3: TGTGCCAGCCGCTCCGGGACAGCCTACGAGCAGTACTTC. Its translation is CASRSGTAYEQYF.

DNA of the CDR3: TGTGCCAGCTCACCGGCACCGAACACTGAAGCTTTCTTT. Its protein is CASSPAPNTEAFF. The chain employs TRBV18 and TRBJ1-1; D is unresolved. V lost 3 bases to trimming and J lost 1 base, with 6 bases between them. Germline values: CDR1 KGHSH, CDR2 LQKENI. The CDR3 totals 13 residues. Variable domain in full (rest from reference TRBV18 and TRBJ1-1): NAGVMQNPRHLVRRRGQEARLRCSPMKGHSHVYWYRQLPEEGLKFMVYLQKENIIDESGMPKERFSAEFPKEGPSILRIQQVVRGDSAAYFCASSPAPNTEAFFGQGTRLTVV.

CDR3 sequence reads: CASSERGYNEQFF. The CDR3 DNA reads as TGTGCCAGCAGTGAGAGGGGGTACAATGAGCAGTTCTTC. This sequence joins TRBV5-6 and TRBJ2-1; the D gene is possibly TRBD1 (6 bases). Trimming removed 5 bases from V and 4 bases from J, with 10 bases in between. Germline lookup yields CDR1 SGHDT and CDR2 YYEEEE. The CDR3 consists of 13 residues.

As to this clone: A read error may account for a junction end that differs from germline. The chain carries TRBV9 and TRBJ1-3, with D possibly being TRBD1 (6 bases). Germline assignment: CDR1 SGDLS and CDR2 YYNGEE. The CDR3 is 12 amino acids. The DNA of the CDR3 is TGTGCCAGCAGCGTAGATCTCGGGACAAAAGATTTT. It translates to CASSVDLGTKDF.

This chain connects TRBV7-3 to TRBJ2-1, with TRBD2 identical over 11 bases. The ends lost 4 bases at V and 5 bases at J; junction bases unmatched: 7. CDR3 length equals 16 residues. Germline V gives CDR1 SGHTA, CDR2 FQGTGA. This CDR3 reads CASSWISGGADNEQFF. The CDR3 region has the DNA TGTGCCAGCAGCTGGATTAGCGGGGGGGCGGACAATGAGCAGTTCTTC.

The gene calls are TRBV19 and TRBJ2-3, with 10 bases identical to TRBD2. CDR3 length equals 16 residues. V was pared by 4 bases and J by 4 bases, with 8 bases of the junction left unmatched. CDR1 is LNHDA and CDR2 is SQIVND in the germline V gene (reference sequence). The CDR3 bases are TGTGCCAGTAGTAAAACTACTAGCGGGGTGGCAGATACGCAGTATTTT. This translates into CASSKTTSGVADTQYF.

The V and J genes are TRBV24-1 and TRBJ2-7; TRBD1 is a possible D gene (5 bases). The ends were cut back, 2 bases at V and 4 bases at J, with 11 bases in the middle. CDR1 KGHDR and CDR2 SFDVKD come from the germline V gene. CDR3 length: 14 amino acids. This CDR3 is CATSDSRQIYEQYF. CDR3 coding DNA: TGTGCCACCAGTGATTCCCGACAGATATACGAGCAGTACTTC.

The rearrangement joins TRBV5-8 to TRBJ1-2; D not resolved. The CDR3 is 13 residues long. Germline CDR1 reads SGHTS; CDR2 reads YDEGEE. Between the trimmed V and J ends, which lost 1 base and 6 bases, there was a span of 10 bases. The CDR3 protein is CASSLWGENGYTF. The CDR3 DNA follows: TGTGCCAGCAGCTTGTGGGGAGAGAATGGCTACACCTTC.

Only one count was recorded for this clone. The rearrangement links TRBV5-4 to TRBJ2-5, with D possibly matching TRBD2 (6 bases). V lost 2 bases and J 2 bases, leaving 10 bases between the germline ends. Per germline, CDR1 SGHNT and CDR2 YYREEE (reference sequence). The CDR3 covers 14 residues. The chain's CDR3 is CASSFGAGQETQYF. The CDR3 DNA sequence: TGTGCCAGCAGCTTTGGTGCGGGGCAAGAGACCCAGTACTTC.

The chain joins TRBV27 to TRBJ2-1, with 11 positions matching TRBD2. This CDR3 region has 12 residues. V was pared by 6 bases and J by 10 bases, with 2 bases of the junction left unmatched. Per the germline V gene, CDR1 is MNHEY and CDR2 is SMNVEV (reference sequence). DNA of the CDR3: TGTGCCAGCAGACTAGCGGGAGAGGAGCAGTTCTTC. Protein product: CASRLAGEEQFF.

The chain carries TRBV11-1 and TRBJ2-1; 7 positions match TRBD2. The germline gives CDR1 SGHAT, CDR2 FQDESV (reference sequence). V shed 5 bases and J 7 bases; nucleotides not matched to a gene: 5. This CDR3 is built from 13 residues. The CDR3: CASSRGGGNEQFF. CDR3 nucleotide sequence: TGTGCCAGCAGCCGAGGCGGGGGTAATGAGCAGTTCTTC.

V is TRBV7-6 and J is TRBJ2-5, with 9 positions matching TRBD1. CDR1 and CDR2 from the germline V gene are SGHVS and FNYEAQ. This CDR3 has 18 residues. V was pared by 4 bases and J by 2 bases, with 14 bases of the junction left unmatched. The DNA of the CDR3 is TGTGCCAGCAGCTCGTTTAGAGCCGGGACAGGGCTTCAAGAGACCCAGTACTTC. Amino acid sequence: CASSSFRAGTGLQETQYF.

For the CDR3, the DNA is TGTGCCAGCAGTTTATCACCGCGGGAGGGGTACGAGCAGTACTTC. It is translated as CASSLSPREGYEQYF. The chain uses TRBV27 and TRBJ2-7; 9 nucleotides agree with TRBD2. CDR3 length: 15 residues. V gave up 0 bases and J gave up 4 bases; unmatched junction bases: 4. Germline CDR1 is MNHEY and CDR2 is SMNVEV (reference sequence).

This clone was recorded only once. V usage is TRBV15 and J usage is TRBJ2-1; D may be TRBD2 (7 bases). V was cut by 1 base and J by 7 bases, with 14 bases left in between. There are 15 residues in the CDR3. From germline, CDR1 is LNHNV and CDR2 YYDKDF (reference sequence). The CDR3 region is CATSRGGGPENEQFF. The CDR3 DNA reads as TGTGCCACCAGCAGAGGGGGGGGCCCGGAGAATGAGCAGTTCTTC.

The chain employs TRBV27 and TRBJ2-7, with D perhaps matching TRBD1 (6 bases). Germline V CDR1 and CDR2: MNHEY, SMNVEV (reference sequence). This CDR3 is 16 amino acids long. Trimming took off 4 bases at V and 2 bases at J, with 18 bases between the two ends. In nucleotides, the CDR3 is TGTGCCAGCAGTTCACTCCTCCCGGGACAAACCTACGAGCAGTACTTC. It translates to CASSSLLPGQTYEQYF.